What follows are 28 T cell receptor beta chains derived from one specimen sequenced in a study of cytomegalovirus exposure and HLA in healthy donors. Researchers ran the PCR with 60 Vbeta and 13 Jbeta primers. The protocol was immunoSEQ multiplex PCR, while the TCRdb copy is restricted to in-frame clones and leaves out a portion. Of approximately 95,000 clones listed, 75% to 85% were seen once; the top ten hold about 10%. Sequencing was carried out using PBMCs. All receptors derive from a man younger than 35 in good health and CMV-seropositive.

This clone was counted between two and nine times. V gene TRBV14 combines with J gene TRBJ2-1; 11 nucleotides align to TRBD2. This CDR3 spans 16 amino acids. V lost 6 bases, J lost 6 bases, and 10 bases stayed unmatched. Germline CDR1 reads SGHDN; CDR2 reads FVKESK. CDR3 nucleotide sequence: TGTGCCAGCAGTTTAACCCTAGCGGGGGGCTTCAATGAGCAGTTCTTC. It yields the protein CASSLTLAGGFNEQFF.

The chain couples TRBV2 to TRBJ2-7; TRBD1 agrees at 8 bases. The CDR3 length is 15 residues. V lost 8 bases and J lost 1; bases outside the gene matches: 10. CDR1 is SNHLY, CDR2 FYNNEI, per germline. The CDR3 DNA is TGTGCCAGCCGGAACAGGGGGTCGGGATCCTACGAGCAGTACTTC. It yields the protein CASRNRGSGSYEQYF.

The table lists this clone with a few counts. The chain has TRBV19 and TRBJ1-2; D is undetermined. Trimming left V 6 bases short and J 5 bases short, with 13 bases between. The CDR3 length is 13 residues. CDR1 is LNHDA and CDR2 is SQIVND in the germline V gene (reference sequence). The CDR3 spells CASRDPGEYGYTF. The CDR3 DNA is TGTGCCAGTAGGGACCCGGGAGAATATGGCTACACCTTC.

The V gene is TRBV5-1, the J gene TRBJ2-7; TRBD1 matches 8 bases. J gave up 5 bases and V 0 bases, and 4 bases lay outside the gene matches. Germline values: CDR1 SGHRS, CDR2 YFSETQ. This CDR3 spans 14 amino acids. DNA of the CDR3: TGCGCCAGCAGCTTGGCCGACAGGGGAAACGAGCAGTACTTC. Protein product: CASSLADRGNEQYF.

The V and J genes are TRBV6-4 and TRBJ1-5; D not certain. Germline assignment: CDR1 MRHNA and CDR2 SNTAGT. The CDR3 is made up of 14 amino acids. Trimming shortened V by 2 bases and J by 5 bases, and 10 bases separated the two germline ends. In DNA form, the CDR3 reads TGTGCCAGCAGTGACGTGGGCAGAGATCAGCCCCAGCATTTT. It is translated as CASSDVGRDQPQHF.

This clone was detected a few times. This CDR3 reads CASSLEAGEAFF. CDR3 bases: TGTGCCAGCAGCTTAGAGGCAGGGGAGGCTTTCTTT. The chain joins TRBV7-9 to TRBJ1-1; D may be TRBD1 (6 bases). The CDR3 runs to 12 residues. The germline V and J ends were trimmed by 1 base and 11 bases, with 11 bases remaining between them. Germline CDR1 and CDR2: SEHNR and FQNEAQ (reference sequence).

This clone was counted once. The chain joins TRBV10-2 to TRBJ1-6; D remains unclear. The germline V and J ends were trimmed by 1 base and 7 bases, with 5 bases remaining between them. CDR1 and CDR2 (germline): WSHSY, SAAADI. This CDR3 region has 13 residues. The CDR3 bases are TGCGCCAGCAGTGAGTGGCGGAATTCACCCCTCCACTTT. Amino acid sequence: CASSEWRNSPLHF.

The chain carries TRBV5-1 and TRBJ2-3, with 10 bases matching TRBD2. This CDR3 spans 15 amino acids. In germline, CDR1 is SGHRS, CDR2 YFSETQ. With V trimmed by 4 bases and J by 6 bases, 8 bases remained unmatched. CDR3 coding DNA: TGCGCCAGCAGCGCAGCGGGGGGGCCATCGGATACGCAGTATTTT. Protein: CASSAAGGPSDTQYF.

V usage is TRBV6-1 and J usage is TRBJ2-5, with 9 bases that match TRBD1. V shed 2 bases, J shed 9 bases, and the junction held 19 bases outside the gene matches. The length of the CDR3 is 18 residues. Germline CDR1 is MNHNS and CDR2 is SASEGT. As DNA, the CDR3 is TGTGCCAGCAGTGAAACCCCTCCCTCGGGACAGGGAAGGAGGGCCCAGTACTTC. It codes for CASSETPPSGQGRRAQYF.

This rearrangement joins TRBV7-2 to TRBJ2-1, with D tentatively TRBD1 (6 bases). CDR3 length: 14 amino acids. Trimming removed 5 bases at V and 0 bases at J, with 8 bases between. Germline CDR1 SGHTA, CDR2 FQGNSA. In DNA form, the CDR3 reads TGTGCCAGCAGCCGGGACACCTCCTACAATGAGCAGTTCTTC. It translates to CASSRDTSYNEQFF.

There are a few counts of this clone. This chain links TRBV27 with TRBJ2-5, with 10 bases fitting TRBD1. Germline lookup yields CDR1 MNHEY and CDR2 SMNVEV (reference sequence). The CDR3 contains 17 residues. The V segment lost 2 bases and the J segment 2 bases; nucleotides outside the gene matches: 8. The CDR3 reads CASSLRYRDRGQETQYF. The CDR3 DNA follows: TGTGCCAGCAGTTTACGCTACCGGGACAGGGGTCAAGAGACCCAGTACTTC.

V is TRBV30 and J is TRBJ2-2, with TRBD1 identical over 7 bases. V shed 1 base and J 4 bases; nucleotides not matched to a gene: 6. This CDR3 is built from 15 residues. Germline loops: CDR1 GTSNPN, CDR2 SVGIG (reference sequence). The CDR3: CAWSATTGFTGELFF. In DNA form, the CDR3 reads TGTGCCTGGAGTGCCACGACAGGGTTCACCGGGGAGCTGTTTTTT. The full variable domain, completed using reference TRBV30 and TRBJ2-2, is SQTIHQWPATLVQPVGSPLSLECTVEGTSNPNLYWYRQAAGRGLQLLFYSVGIGQISSEVPQNLSASRPQDRQFILSSKKLLLSDSGFYLCAWSATTGFTGELFFGEGSRLTVL.

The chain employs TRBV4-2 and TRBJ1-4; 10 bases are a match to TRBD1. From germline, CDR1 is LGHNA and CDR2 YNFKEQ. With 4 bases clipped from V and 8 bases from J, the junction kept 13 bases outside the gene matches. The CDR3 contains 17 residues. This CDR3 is CASSPPSGTGVYEKLFF. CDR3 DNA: TGTGCCAGCAGCCCCCCGTCCGGGACAGGGGTGTACGAAAAACTGTTTTTT.

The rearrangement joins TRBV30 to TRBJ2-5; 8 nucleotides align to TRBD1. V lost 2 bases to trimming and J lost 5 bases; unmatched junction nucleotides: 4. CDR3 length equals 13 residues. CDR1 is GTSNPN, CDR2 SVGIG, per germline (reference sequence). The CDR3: CAWSRRQGETQYF. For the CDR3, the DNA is TGTGCCTGGAGTCGAAGACAGGGGGAGACCCAGTACTTC.

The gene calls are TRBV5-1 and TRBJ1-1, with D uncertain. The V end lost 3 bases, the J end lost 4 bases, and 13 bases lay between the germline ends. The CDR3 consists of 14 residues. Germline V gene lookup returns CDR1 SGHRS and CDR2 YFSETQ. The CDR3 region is CASSSEHAVTEAFF. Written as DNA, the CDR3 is TGCGCCAGCAGCTCCGAACATGCCGTCACTGAAGCTTTCTTT.

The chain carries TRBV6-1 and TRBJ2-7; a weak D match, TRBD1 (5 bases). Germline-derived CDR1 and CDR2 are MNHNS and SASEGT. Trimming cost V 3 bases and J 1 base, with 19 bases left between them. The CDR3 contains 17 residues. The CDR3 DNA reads TGTGCCAGCAGTGATTACGGTGTGAGGACAATTTCCTACGAGCAGTACTTC. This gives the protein CASSDYGVRTISYEQYF.

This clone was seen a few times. DNA of the CDR3: TGTGCCTGGAGACAGGCCGAAGCTTTCTTT. Translated, it gives CAWRQAEAFF. The V gene is TRBV30, the J gene TRBJ1-1; tentatively, D is TRBD1 (5 bases). Trimming shortened V by 3 bases and J by 8 bases, and 7 bases separated the two germline ends. CDR1 and CDR2 from the germline V gene are GTSNPN and SVGIG (reference sequence). CDR3 size: 10 residues.

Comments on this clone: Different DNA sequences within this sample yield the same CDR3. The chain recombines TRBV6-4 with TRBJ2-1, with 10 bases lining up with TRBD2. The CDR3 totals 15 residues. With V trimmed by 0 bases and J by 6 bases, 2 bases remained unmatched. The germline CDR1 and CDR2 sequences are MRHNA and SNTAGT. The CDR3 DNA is TGTGCCAGCAGTGACTCGAGCGGGGGGGCCAATGAGCAGTTCTTC. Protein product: CASSDSSGGANEQFF.

The CDR3 sequence: CASSLLRDRTTDTQYF. CDR3 in DNA: TGTGCCAGCAGCTTGCTCCGGGACAGGACCACAGATACGCAGTATTTT. J is TRBJ2-3 and V is TRBV11-1; 8 positions agree with TRBD1. This CDR3 is 16 amino acids long. CDR1 and CDR2 (germline): SGHAT, FQDESV (reference sequence). V was clipped by 3 bases and J by 2 bases; unmatched bases: 7.

The CDR3: CASRKTVAAEPQHF. The CDR3 DNA is TGTGCCAGCAGAAAGACAGTCGCCGCCGAGCCCCAGCATTTT. This chain uses TRBV6-1 with TRBJ1-5; possible D gene TRBD1, 5 bases. In germline, CDR1 is MNHNS, CDR2 SASEGT. CDR3 length equals 14 residues. The V end was cut by 6 bases, the J end by 8 bases, with 17 bases between.

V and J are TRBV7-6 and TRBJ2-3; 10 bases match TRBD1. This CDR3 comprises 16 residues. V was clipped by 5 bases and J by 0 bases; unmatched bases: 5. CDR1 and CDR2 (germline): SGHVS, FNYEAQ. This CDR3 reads CASSKTGGVSTDTQYF. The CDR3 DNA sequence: TGTGCCAGCAGCAAGACAGGGGGCGTGAGCACAGATACGCAGTATTTT.

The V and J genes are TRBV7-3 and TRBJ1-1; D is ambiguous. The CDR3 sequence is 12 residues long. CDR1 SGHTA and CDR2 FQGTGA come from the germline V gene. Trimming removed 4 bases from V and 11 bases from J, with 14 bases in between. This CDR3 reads CASSSRSGYAFF. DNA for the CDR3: TGTGCCAGCAGCTCCAGGTCGGGGTACGCTTTCTTT. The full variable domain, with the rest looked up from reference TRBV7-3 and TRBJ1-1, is GAGVSQTPSNKVTEKGKYVELRCDPISGHTALYWYRQSLGQGPEFLIYFQGTGAADDSGLPNDRFFAVRPEGSVSTLKIQRTERGDSAVYLCASSSRSGYAFFGQGTRLTVV.

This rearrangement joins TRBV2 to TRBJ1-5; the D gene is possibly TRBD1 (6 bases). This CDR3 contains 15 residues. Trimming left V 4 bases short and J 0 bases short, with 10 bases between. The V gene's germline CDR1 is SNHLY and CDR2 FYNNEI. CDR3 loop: CASSAGETSNQPQHF. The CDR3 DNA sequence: TGTGCCAGCAGTGCAGGGGAGACTAGCAATCAGCCCCAGCATTTT.

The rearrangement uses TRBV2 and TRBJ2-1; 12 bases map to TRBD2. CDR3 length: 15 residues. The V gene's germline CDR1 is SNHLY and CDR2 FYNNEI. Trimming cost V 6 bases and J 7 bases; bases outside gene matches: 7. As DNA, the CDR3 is TGTGCCAGCAGATTGACTAGCGGGGGATTTAATGAGCAGTTCTTC. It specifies CASRLTSGGFNEQFF.

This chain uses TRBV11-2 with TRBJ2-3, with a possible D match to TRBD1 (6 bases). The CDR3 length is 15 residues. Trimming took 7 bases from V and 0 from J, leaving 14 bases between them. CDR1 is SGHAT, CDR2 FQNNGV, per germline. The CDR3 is CASNLGTLSTDTQYF. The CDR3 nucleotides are TGTGCCAGCAACCTAGGGACACTAAGCACAGATACGCAGTATTTT.

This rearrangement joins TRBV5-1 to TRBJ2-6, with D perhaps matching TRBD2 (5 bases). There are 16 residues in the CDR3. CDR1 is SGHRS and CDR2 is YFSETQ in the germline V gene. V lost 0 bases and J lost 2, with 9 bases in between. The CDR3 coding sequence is TGCGCCAGCAGCTTGGACACGGGGACTGGGGCCAACGTCCTGACTTTC. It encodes CASSLDTGTGANVLTF. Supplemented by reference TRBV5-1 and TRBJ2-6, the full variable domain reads KAGVTQTPRYLIKTRGQQVTLSCSPISGHRSVSWYQQTPGQGLQFLFEYFSETQRNKGNFPGRFSGRQFSNSRSEMNVSTLELGDSALYLCASSLDTGTGANVLTFGAGSRLTVL.

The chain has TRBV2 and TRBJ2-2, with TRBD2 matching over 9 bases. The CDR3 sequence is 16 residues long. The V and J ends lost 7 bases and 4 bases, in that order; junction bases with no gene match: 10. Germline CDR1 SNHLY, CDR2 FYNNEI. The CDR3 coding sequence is TGTGCCAGCACGCTTAGCGGGGGACAGTTCACCGGGGAGCTGTTTTTT. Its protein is CASTLSGGQFTGELFF.

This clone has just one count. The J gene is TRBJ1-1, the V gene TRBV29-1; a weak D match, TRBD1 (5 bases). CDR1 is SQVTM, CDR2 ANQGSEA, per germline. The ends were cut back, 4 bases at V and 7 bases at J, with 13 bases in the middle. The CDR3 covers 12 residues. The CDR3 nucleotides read TGCAGCGTTGTCGGGAAGGGACTTGAAGCTTTCTTT. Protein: CSVVGKGLEAFF.